This paragraph covers one TCR beta chain sequence. What it recognizes is unknown. The data belong to a study of cytomegalovirus exposure and HLA in healthy donors. Notes on the study in general: Some V segments could not be told apart, so they were left out, TRBV6-2 and TRBV6-3 among them.

In the PCR, 60 Vbeta and 13 Jbeta primers were used. Assay: immunoSEQ multiplex PCR; the TCRdb copy retains only in-frame clones and omits some. The sample yields 55,000 or so clones, about three quarters seen once. The V gene end was trimmed by 0 bases and the J gene end by 2 bases; junction bases not matched to a gene: 0. The germline gives CDR1 MDHEN, CDR2 SYDVKM. CDR3 size: 15 residues. The V gene is TRBV28, the J gene TRBJ1-3; 8 bases match TRBD1. The receptor's source is a young man in good health and CMV-seronegative. The specimen was PBMCs. The CDR3 spells CASSLWTGAGNTIYF. The DNA for the CDR3 is TGTGCCAGCAGTTTATGGACAGGGGCTGGAAACACCATATATTTT.